This TCR beta chain was identified during a study of CD8 T cells in ankylosing spondylitis listed by TCRdb under 2017. Regarding the research as a whole: T cell receptor beta repertoires were profiled in healthy donors and ankylosing spondylitis patients so that disease-linked TCR variants could be found. Peripheral blood samples were taken, and synovial fluid was additionally collected from ankylosing spondylitis patients. In total, the full study cohort was made up of about 110 healthy donors and about two dozen ankylosing spondylitis patients. Beyond this particular receptor, the publication reports: Some of the motif variants had been reported before in the synovial fluid and blood of reactive arthritis patients, a finding that suggests common disease-initiation mechanisms. The disease-linked clones had a CD8+ phenotype and were found at relatively low frequencies in peripheral blood. The disease-linked clones were reported to be significantly enriched in matched synovial fluid samples from ankylosing spondylitis patients. A TCR beta motif made up of several highly homologous amino acid variants appeared to be characteristic of blood from ankylosing spondylitis patients.

CDR1 and CDR2, looked up from the germline V gene, are MNHNS and SASEGT. The CDR3 numbers 16 residues from cysteine through phenylalanine. The CDR3 DNA has 48 bases and is translated from base 1. Deletion took 2 bases off V and 1 base off J, with a span of 15 bases between the germline ends. The run used an Illumina HiSeq 2500. TCR beta libraries were prepared by quantitative 5'-RACE with molecular barcodes. From the authors' description of their analysis: Disease-linked TCR variants were identified with a new computational method built on a probabilistic model of VDJ rearrangement. TCRdb trimmed public reads at Q25 via fastp, called clones via MiXCR and kept in-frame beta chains. Under each unique CDR3 protein, matching rows form one entry showing the most common genes and DNA. TCRdb's processing, not the authors' own work, is the source of the V and J calls. This sample holds roughly 150,000 distinct CDR3 sequences; around a tenth were observed only once. Clones ranked in the top ten supply less than 15% of the sample.

This clonotype appeared many times. Which antigen it targets is not known. Per-base quality was not reported, and no clone a single base away is much larger than it. This sequence uses TRBV6-1 and TRBJ2-7, with TRBD1 tentatively as D gene (5 bases match). Sequencing was carried out using blood, either unsorted or a sorted T cell fraction (not recorded which). The sequence was obtained from a female donor with ankylosing spondylitis or in good health (not recorded which). The CDR3: CASSELGSGASYEQYF. The base sequence is TGTGCCAGCAGTGAACTCGGCTCTGGGGCATCCTACGAGCAGTACTTC.